The text below deals with one T cell receptor beta chain. Its antigen target is currently unknown. No base-level quality is on record; no much larger clone is a single base apart. The data were obtained in a study of blood T cell repertoires in COVID-19 (TCRdb year 2020). Turning to the overall study: The collaborator samples originated in the United States, Italy and Spain and spanned the acute and convalescent phases of COVID-19. Where HLA class I and class II types were available, the types were taken from metadata supplied by the sample provider, not from assay-based typing. Deeply sampled blood TCRbeta repertoires from subjects exposed to, actively infected with, or recovered from COVID-19 were included in the dataset. A freely available public database, intended as a resource for researchers studying the immune response to SARS-CoV-2, is where the repertoires were released. Sample metadata almost always included a de-identified subject ID, COVID-19 status, age in years and sex. Samples were obtained from the ongoing ImmuneRACE study (first 160 participants) and from over 1,000 subjects provided by 6 global collaborators. The material from the prospective study consisted of cDNA or gDNA derived from T cells, B-cell-depleted T cells, or PBMCs.

Overall study outcomes, separate from this receptor: How much clinical and demographic metadata was included differed by source and by participant, and the metadata was provided uncurated.

TCRbeta CDR3 regions were amplified from genomic DNA by means of the immunoSEQ Assay, a bias-controlled multiplex PCR. As for the authors' bioinformatics: The number of nucleated cells in each sample was estimated from the amplification of reference gene primers within the assay. To quantify the absolute abundance of each unique TCRbeta CDR3 rearrangement, sequence reads were collapsed and filtered. For each sample, productive Simpson clonality was calculated as the square root of Simpson's diversity index over productive rearrangements. TCRdb took this table from immuneACCESS and kept in-frame rearrangements with V and J called. Such tables lack part of the clones; where checked against another copy, unresolved V genes explain under half of the gap, and the rest is unexplained. Clone size and the V and J calls come from that table; the DNA yielded D and trimming. In this sample the table shows approximately 300,000 clones, approximately 87% of which occur a single time. The top ten clonotypes cover approximately 4% of the sample.

CDR3 length: 13 amino acids, cysteine to phenylalanine. Only the CDR3 DNA is retained, 39 bases long and in frame from the first base. The germline V gene (reference sequence) yields MNHEY for CDR1 and SMNVEV for CDR2. V loses 1 base of germline sequence and J loses 8 bases, and the interval between the two ends is 9 bases. Collaborating institutions collected whole blood in K2EDTA tubes following their own protocols. For TCRbeta analysis, collaborators shipped samples in one of three forms: frozen whole blood, isolated PBMCs, or DNA extracted from either of those sample types. Sequencing was performed on peripheral blood. The V and J segments used are TRBV27 and TRBJ2-1; the D gene is perhaps TRBD2, from 5 matching bases. This receptor was identified in a woman between 45 and 65 years old with active or convalescent COVID-19. The nucleotide sequence reads as follows: TGTGCCAGCAGTTTATGGGTGAGGGATGAGCAGTTCTTC. Its coded protein is CASSLWVRDEQFF.